The 2 T cell receptor beta chains listed next were all sequenced from one sample in a study of tumor-infiltrating lymphocytes in primary liver carcinoma. Co-extracted RNA and DNA came from roughly 20-30 mg of unsorted bulk tissue. Making TCR beta cDNA involved 400 to 600 ng total RNA and a constant-region primer. What produced the TCR beta libraries was three nested multiplex PCR rounds using slightly modified ARM-PCR. PCR rounds one and two used TRBV1-TRBV30 forward primers with a C-beta reverse primer for 10 cycles each. One entry per CDR3 protein, called by TCRdb with MiXCR from the multiplex PCR reads. The sample holds roughly 50,000 distinct CDR3 sequences, about 68% seen once. Material for sequencing was liver tumor tissue from sampling region 2. Subset here: tumor region T2, inferior pole. These receptors originate from a man aged 35 to 55 with primary liver carcinoma and hepatitis B virus infection.

As for this clonotype: The final CDR3 position lacks the conserved phenylalanine or tryptophan, pointing to a likely read error. The chain is built from TRBV4-2 and TRBJ2-7; 8 bases fit TRBD2. Germline CDR1 reads LGHNA; CDR2 reads YNFKEQ. The length of the CDR3 is 17 residues. The CDR3 DNA reads as TGTGCCACTACTGGACAAGCGGGAGTTTATAAGTCCTACGACCAGTACCTC. It codes for CATTGQAGVYKSYDQYL.

To note about this clonotype: At one boundary the junction diverges from the germline segment, which might be a read error. The chain has TRBV5-4 and TRBJ2-1; tentative D call: TRBD2 (5 bases). The CDR3 has 15 residues. Germline lookup yields CDR1 SGHNT and CDR2 YYREEE (reference sequence). CDR3: CANNDRLTGYNEQLF. In nucleotides, the CDR3 is TGTGCCAACAACGATCGACTAACGGGGTACAATGAGCAGCTCTTC.